This T cell receptor (beta chain) was found in a study of blood T cell repertoires in COVID-19. Study at large: Italy, Spain and the United States were the sources of the convalescent and acute COVID-19 samples. In each case, the material was cDNA or gDNA derived from T cells, B-cell-depleted T cells, or PBMCs.

As handled by the study authors: Nucleated cell number was recorded as an estimate derived from reference gene primer amplification. TCRdb's copy holds only in-frame clones and misses some; the assay was immunoSEQ multiplex PCR. The D gene and trimming were derived from the DNA, and the V and J assignments and clone size from that table. The sample includes over 10,000 clones, roughly 78% of them seen just once. The sample consisted of peripheral blood. The sequence derives from a human donor in a cohort sampled during active COVID-19.

The CDR3 nucleotides are TGTGCCAGCACCCCAGGGGGTCGCGATGAGCAGTTCTTC. Translating gives CASTPGGRDEQFF. The chain employs TRBV5-5 and TRBJ2-1, with 7 positions matching TRBD1. The germline gives CDR1 SGHKS, CDR2 YYEKEE (reference sequence). This CDR3 is built from 13 residues. Trimming cost V 6 bases and J 8 bases; bases outside gene matches: 8.